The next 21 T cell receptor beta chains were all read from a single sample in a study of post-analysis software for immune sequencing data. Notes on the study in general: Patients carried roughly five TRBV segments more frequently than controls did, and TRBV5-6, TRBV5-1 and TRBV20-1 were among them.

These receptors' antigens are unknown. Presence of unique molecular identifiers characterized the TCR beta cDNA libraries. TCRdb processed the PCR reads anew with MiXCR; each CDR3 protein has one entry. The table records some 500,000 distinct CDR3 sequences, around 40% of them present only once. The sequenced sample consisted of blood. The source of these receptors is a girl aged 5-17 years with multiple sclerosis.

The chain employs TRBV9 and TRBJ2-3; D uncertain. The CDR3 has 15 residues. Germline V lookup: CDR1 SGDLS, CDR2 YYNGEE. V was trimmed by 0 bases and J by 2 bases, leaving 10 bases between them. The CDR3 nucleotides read TGTGCCAGCAGCGTAGGAGAGAGGCACACAGATACGCAGTATTTT. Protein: CASSVGERHTDTQYF.

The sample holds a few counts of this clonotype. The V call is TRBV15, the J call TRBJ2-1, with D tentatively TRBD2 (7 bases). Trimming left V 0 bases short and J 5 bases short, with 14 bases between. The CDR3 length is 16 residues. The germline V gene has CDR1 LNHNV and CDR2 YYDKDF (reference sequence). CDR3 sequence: CATSRDLGEGDNEQFF. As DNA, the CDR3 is TGTGCCACCAGCAGAGATCTGGGGGAGGGGGACAATGAGCAGTTCTTC.

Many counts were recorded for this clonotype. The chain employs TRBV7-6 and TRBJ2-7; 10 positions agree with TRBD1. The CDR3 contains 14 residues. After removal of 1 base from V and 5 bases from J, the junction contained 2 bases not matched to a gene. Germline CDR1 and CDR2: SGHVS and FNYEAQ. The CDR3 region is CASSLGDRGHEQYF. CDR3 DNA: TGTGCCAGCAGCTTAGGGGACAGGGGCCACGAGCAGTACTTC.

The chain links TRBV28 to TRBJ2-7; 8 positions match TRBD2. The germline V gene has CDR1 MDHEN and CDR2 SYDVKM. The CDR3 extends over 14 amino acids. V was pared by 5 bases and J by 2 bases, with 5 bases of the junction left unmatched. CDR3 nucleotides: TGTGCCAGCAGTCCCGGGAGGGCACCCTACGAGCAGTACTTC. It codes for CASSPGRAPYEQYF.

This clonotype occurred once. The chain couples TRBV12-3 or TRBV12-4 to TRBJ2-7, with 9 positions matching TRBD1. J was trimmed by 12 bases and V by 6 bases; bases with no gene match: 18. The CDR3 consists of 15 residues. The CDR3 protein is CASSQGQGVKSIPYF. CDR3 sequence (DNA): TGTGCCAGCAGCCAGGGACAGGGAGTCAAAAGCATTCCGTACTTC.

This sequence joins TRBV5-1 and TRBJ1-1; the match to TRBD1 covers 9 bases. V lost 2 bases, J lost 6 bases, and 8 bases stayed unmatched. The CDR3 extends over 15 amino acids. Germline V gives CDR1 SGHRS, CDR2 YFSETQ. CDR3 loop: CASSFSTGGDSEAFF. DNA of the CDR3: TGCGCCAGCAGCTTCTCTACAGGGGGCGATTCTGAAGCTTTCTTT.

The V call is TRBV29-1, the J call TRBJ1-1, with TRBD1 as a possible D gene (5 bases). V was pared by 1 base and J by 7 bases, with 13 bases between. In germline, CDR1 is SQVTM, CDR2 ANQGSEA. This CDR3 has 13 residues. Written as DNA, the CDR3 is TGCAGCGTTGAAGTTGTCAGGGATGATGAAGCTTTCTTT. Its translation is CSVEVVRDDEAFF.

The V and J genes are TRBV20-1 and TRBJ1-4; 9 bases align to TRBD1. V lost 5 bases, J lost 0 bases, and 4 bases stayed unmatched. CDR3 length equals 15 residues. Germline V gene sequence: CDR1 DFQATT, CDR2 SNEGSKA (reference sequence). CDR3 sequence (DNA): TGCAGTGCTTCGGGACAGGGCTCAACTAATGAAAAACTGTTTTTT. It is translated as CSASGQGSTNEKLFF.

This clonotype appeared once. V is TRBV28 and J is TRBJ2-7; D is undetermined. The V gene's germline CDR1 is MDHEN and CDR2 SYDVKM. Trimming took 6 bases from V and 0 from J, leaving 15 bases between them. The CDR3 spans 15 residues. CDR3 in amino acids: CASRPQLSPSYEQYF. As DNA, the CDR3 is TGTGCCAGCAGACCCCAACTTAGTCCCTCCTACGAGCAGTACTTC.

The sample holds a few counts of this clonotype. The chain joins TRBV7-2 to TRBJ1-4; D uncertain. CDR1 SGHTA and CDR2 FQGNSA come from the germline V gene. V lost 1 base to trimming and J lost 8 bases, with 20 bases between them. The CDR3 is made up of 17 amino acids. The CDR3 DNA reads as TGTGCCAGCAGCTTAGATGGTATAGGTACCATGAGGGAAAAACTGTTTTTT. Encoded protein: CASSLDGIGTMREKLFF.

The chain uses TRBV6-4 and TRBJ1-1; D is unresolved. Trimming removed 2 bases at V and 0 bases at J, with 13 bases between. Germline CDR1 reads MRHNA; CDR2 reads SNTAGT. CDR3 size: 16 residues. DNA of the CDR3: TGTGCCAGCAGTGACCTCCGACACCGCATGAACACTGAAGCTTTCTTT. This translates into CASSDLRHRMNTEAFF.

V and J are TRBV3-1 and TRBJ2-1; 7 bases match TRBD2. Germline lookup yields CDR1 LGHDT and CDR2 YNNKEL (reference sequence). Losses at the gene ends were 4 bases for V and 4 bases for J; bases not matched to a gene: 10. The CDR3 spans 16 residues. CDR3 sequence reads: CASSPTPGLTYNEQFF. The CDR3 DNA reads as TGTGCCAGCAGCCCTACCCCGGGACTAACTTACAATGAGCAGTTCTTC.

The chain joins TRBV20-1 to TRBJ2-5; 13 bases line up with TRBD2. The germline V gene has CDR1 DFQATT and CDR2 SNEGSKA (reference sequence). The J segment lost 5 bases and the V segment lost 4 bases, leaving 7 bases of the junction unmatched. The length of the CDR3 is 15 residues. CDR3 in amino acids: CSAKRLAGGFETQYF. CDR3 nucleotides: TGCAGTGCTAAGAGACTAGCGGGAGGTTTTGAGACCCAGTACTTC.

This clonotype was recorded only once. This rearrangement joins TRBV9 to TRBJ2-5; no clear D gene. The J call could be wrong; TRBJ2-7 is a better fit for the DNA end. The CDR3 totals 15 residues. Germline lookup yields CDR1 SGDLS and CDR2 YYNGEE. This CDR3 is CASSVAYGPCYEQYF. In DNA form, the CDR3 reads TGTGCCAGCAGCGTAGCTTATGGACCATGCTACGAGCAGTACTTC.

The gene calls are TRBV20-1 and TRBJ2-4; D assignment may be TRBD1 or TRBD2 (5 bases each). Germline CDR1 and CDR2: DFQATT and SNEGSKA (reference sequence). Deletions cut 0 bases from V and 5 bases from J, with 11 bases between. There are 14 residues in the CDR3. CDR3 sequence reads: CSARELRDQNIQYF. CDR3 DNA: TGCAGTGCTAGAGAGCTCCGGGACCAAAACATTCAGTACTTC.

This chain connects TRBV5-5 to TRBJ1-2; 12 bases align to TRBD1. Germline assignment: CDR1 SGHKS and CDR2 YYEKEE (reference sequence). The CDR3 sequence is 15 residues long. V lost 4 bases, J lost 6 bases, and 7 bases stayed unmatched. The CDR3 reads CASSPAGDRGHGYTF. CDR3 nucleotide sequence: TGTGCCAGCAGCCCTGCTGGGGACAGGGGGCATGGCTACACCTTC.

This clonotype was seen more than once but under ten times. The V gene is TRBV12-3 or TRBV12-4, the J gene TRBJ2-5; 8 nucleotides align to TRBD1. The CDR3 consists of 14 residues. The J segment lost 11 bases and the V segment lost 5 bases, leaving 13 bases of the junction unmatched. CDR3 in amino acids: CASSPPGGSDKQYF. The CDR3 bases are TGTGCCAGCAGTCCTCCAGGGGGCTCAGACAAGCAGTACTTC.

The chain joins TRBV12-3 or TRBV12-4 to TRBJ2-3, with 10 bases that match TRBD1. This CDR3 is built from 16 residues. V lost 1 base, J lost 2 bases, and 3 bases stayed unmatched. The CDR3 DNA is TGTGCCAGCAGTTTAGATGGGACAGGGGTCACAGATACGCAGTATTTT. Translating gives CASSLDGTGVTDTQYF.

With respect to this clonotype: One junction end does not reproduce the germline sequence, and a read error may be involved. CDR3 DNA: TGTGCCAACAGCTTAGGACAGGGGCAAGAGACCCAGTACTTC. Encoded protein: CANSLGQGQETQYF. The rearrangement links TRBV7-9 to TRBJ2-5, with 9 bases aligning to TRBD1. This CDR3 region has 14 residues. Germline V gives CDR1 SEHNR, CDR2 FQNEAQ (reference sequence). The full variable domain, with the rest looked up from reference TRBV7-9 and TRBJ2-5, is DTGVSQNPRHKITKRGQNVTFRCDPISEHNRLYWYRQTLGQGPEFLTYFQNEAQLEKSRLLSDRFSAERPKGSFSTLEIQRTEQGDSAMYLCANSLGQGQETQYFGPGTRLLVL.

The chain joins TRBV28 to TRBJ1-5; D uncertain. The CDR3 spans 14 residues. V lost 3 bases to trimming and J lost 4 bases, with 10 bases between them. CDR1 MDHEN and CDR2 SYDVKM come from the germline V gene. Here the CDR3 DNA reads TGTGCCAGCAGTTTTCGGACGGTGAATCAGCCCCAGCATTTT. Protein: CASSFRTVNQPQHF.

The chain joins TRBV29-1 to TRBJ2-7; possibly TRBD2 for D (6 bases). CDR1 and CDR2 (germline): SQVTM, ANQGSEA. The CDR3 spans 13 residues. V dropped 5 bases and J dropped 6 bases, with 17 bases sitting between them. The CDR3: CSVRGTLIGEQYF. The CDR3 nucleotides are TGCAGCGTTCGGGGGACGTTGATCGGCGAGCAGTACTTC.